One sample yielded the 26 T cell receptor beta chains listed below, sequenced in a study of cytomegalovirus exposure and HLA in healthy donors. The PCR contained 60 Vbeta and 13 Jbeta primers. Measured with immunoSEQ multiplex PCR; TCRdb has only the in-frame clones, and not every one. Of around 300,000 clones listed, 72% are singletons. Specimen: PBMCs. These TCRs come from a female donor in good health and CMV-seronegative.

The chain uses TRBV5-4 and TRBJ2-5, with 10 bases lining up with TRBD2. The J call may be incorrect, as the DNA end agrees better with TRBJ2-7. CDR1 and CDR2 (germline): SGHNT, YYREEE (reference sequence). The CDR3 is 15 amino acids. CDR3 residues: CASSFRLAGAYEQYF. The CDR3 DNA is TGTGCCAGCAGCTTTAGGCTAGCGGGGGCCTACGAGCAGTACTTC.

This chain links TRBV6-5 with TRBJ2-7; 7 nucleotides line up with TRBD2. Germline V gene lookup returns CDR1 MNHEY and CDR2 SVGAGI. The length of the CDR3 is 14 residues. Trimming at V came to 2 bases and at J to 4 bases, leaving 5 bases not matched to a gene. The CDR3 here is CASSYGAGEYEQYF. DNA for the CDR3: TGTGCCAGCAGTTACGGGGCGGGAGAGTACGAGCAGTACTTC.

The chain carries TRBV27 and TRBJ2-5, with 9 bases matching TRBD1. The J call may be in error: the DNA end matches TRBJ2-7 better. CDR1 is MNHEY and CDR2 is SMNVEV in the germline V gene (reference sequence). The CDR3 covers 15 residues. CDR3 protein: CASSPLDRGAYEQYF. The CDR3 nucleotides are TGTGCCAGCAGTCCCCTGGACAGGGGCGCCTACGAGCAGTACTTC.

The genes are TRBV2 and TRBJ2-7, with 7 bases aligning to TRBD1. This CDR3 region has 14 residues. The V gene's germline CDR1 is SNHLY and CDR2 FYNNEI. V shed 8 bases, J shed 6 bases, and the junction held 13 bases outside the gene matches. In nucleotides, the CDR3 is TGTGCCAGCCACGGGACAGAAGATGAGGCCGAGCAGTACTTC. Residues: CASHGTEDEAEQYF.

A note on this clone: The germline gene is not matched at one end of the junction; a read error may be the cause. The gene calls are TRBV7-9 and TRBJ1-3; maybe TRBD1 (6 bases). Germline CDR1 SEHNR, CDR2 FQNEAQ (reference sequence). The CDR3 length is 16 residues. This chain's CDR3 is CSSSHPGDSSGNTIYF. The CDR3 nucleotides are TGTTCCAGCAGCCACCCAGGGGATTCCTCTGGAAACACCATATATTTT.

The CDR3 DNA sequence: TGTGCCAGCAGCGGTCTAGCAGACTTTAACACTGAAGCTTTCTTT. As protein: CASSGLADFNTEAFF. This chain joins TRBV6-1 and TRBJ1-1; D is ambiguous. The germline V gene encodes CDR1 MNHNS and CDR2 SASEGT. Trimming left V 6 bases short and J 2 bases short, with 16 bases between. The CDR3 totals 15 residues.

This clone was detected a few times. The J gene is TRBJ2-5, the V gene TRBV29-1; possible D gene TRBD1, 5 bases. V was pared by 7 bases and J by 0 bases, with 12 bases between. The V gene's germline CDR1 is SQVTM and CDR2 ANQGSEA. There are 13 residues in the CDR3. CDR3 in DNA: TGCAGCGCTGGACATGCTTACCAAGAGACCCAGTACTTC. Translating gives CSAGHAYQETQYF.

CDR3 sequence reads: CASSLVREAEADTQYF. The DNA for the CDR3 is TGTGCCAGTAGTTTGGTCCGGGAGGCCGAGGCAGATACGCAGTATTTT. The J gene is TRBJ2-3, the V gene TRBV19; 7 bases agree with TRBD2. V lost 5 bases to trimming and J lost 4 bases; unmatched junction nucleotides: 12. This CDR3 comprises 16 residues. Germline values: CDR1 LNHDA, CDR2 SQIVND (reference sequence).

This clone turned up a few times. The chain has TRBV5-1 and TRBJ1-6, with TRBD1 matching 7 bases. The V gene end was trimmed by 4 bases and the J gene end by 4 bases; junction bases not matched to a gene: 5. This CDR3 is built from 15 residues. Germline V gene sequence: CDR1 SGHRS, CDR2 YFSETQ. The CDR3 region has the DNA TGCGCCAGCAGCCCGGGACAGCTTTATAATTCACCCCTCCACTTT. Its translation: CASSPGQLYNSPLHF.

This clone was seen just once. The chain employs TRBV9 and TRBJ2-2, with 8 bases aligning to TRBD2. J gave up 2 bases and V 0 bases, and 3 bases lay outside the gene matches. Germline V gene lookup returns CDR1 SGDLS and CDR2 YYNGEE. CDR3 size: 16 residues. Written as DNA, the CDR3 is TGTGCCAGCAGCGTAGGGCGGGAGGCTAACACCGGGGAGCTGTTTTTT. Amino acid sequence: CASSVGREANTGELFF. The variable domain in full, completed from reference TRBV9 and TRBJ2-2, reads DSGVTQTPKHLITATGQRVTLRCSPRSGDLSVYWYQQSLDQGLQFLIQYYNGEERAKGNILERFSAQQFPDLHSELNLSSLELGDSALYFCASSVGREANTGELFFGEGSRLTVL.

The V call is TRBV19, the J call TRBJ2-1, with D possibly being TRBD2 (6 bases). V was pared by 1 base and J by 6 bases, with 13 bases between. This CDR3 region has 15 residues. The germline V gene has CDR1 LNHDA and CDR2 SQIVND (reference sequence). CDR3 DNA: TGTGCCAGTAGTATAGTACTAGCCTTATCCAATGAGCAGTTCTTC. Translated, it gives CASSIVLALSNEQFF.

This clone has only a few counts. This chain joins TRBV19 and TRBJ2-3, with 7 bases fitting TRBD1. There are 15 residues in the CDR3. CDR1 and CDR2 (germline): LNHDA, SQIVND (reference sequence). After removal of 5 bases from V and 0 bases from J, the junction contained 5 bases not matched to a gene. DNA for the CDR3: TGTGCCAGTAGTTCGACAGGGTCTAGCACAGATACGCAGTATTTT. Protein product: CASSSTGSSTDTQYF.

This rearrangement joins TRBV10-3 to TRBJ2-1; maybe TRBD2 (5 bases). CDR3 length equals 17 residues. Trimming stripped 2 bases from V and 0 bases from J, with 14 bases between. CDR1 and CDR2 (germline): ENHRY, SYGVKD. The CDR3 region is CAISEEGFLSSYNEQFF. CDR3 DNA sequence: TGTGCCATCAGTGAGGAGGGTTTTCTGAGCTCCTACAATGAGCAGTTCTTC.

In its sample, this clone was seen many times. The chain has TRBV4-2 and TRBJ2-7; 9 bases match TRBD2. The CDR3 contains 17 residues. Trimming cost V 0 bases and J 0 bases; bases outside gene matches: 6. Germline lookup yields CDR1 LGHNA and CDR2 YNFKEQ. CDR3 DNA: TGTGCCAGCAGCCAAGATCGCGGACTAGCGACCTCCTACGAGCAGTACTTC. It translates to CASSQDRGLATSYEQYF.

The chain links TRBV10-1 to TRBJ2-2, with 7 bases that match TRBD2. The germline V gene has CDR1 WNHNN and CDR2 SYGVQD (reference sequence). The CDR3 runs 14 residues. The V segment lost 4 bases and the J segment 6 bases; nucleotides outside the gene matches: 5. The CDR3 region is CASSALAVSGELFF. The CDR3 DNA reads TGCGCCAGCAGTGCCCTAGCGGTTTCCGGGGAGCTGTTTTTT.

The chain has TRBV9 and TRBJ2-3; 9 bases agree with TRBD1. The CDR3 extends over 15 amino acids. The germline gives CDR1 SGDLS, CDR2 YYNGEE. V lost 2 bases to trimming and J lost 4 bases; unmatched junction nucleotides: 5. The CDR3 coding sequence is TGTGCCAGCAGCGTCCGGGACAGGGTTTCAGATACGCAGTATTTT. As protein: CASSVRDRVSDTQYF.

The chain combines TRBV9 with TRBJ1-3; D call uncertain. The length of the CDR3 is 16 residues. Germline CDR1 reads SGDLS; CDR2 reads YYNGEE. Trimming cost V 2 bases and J 0 bases, with 12 bases left between them. The CDR3 region has the DNA TGTGCCAGCAGCGTCGAACCAGGCGTCTCTGGAAACACCATATATTTT. Its translation: CASSVEPGVSGNTIYF. Full variable domain (outside the CDR3, taken from reference TRBV9 and TRBJ1-3): DSGVTQTPKHLITATGQRVTLRCSPRSGDLSVYWYQQSLDQGLQFLIQYYNGEERAKGNILERFSAQQFPDLHSELNLSSLELGDSALYFCASSVEPGVSGNTIYFGEGSWLTVV.

The J gene is TRBJ2-3, the V gene TRBV14; 10 nucleotides match TRBD2. The V gene end was trimmed by 0 bases and the J gene end by 1 base; junction bases not matched to a gene: 4. The CDR3 runs 17 residues. Looked up from germline, CDR1 is SGHDN and CDR2 is FVKESK. CDR3 nucleotide sequence: TGTGCCAGCAGCCAAGAAGTCAGCGGGAGGGGCACAGATACGCAGTATTTT. Its protein is CASSQEVSGRGTDTQYF.

The chain couples TRBV5-4 to TRBJ2-3; no definite D call. Germline V gives CDR1 SGHNT, CDR2 YYREEE (reference sequence). Trimming removed 4 bases at V and 3 bases at J, with 12 bases between. The CDR3 loop spans 14 amino acids. The CDR3 sequence is CASSQVGFTDTQYF. DNA of the CDR3: TGTGCCAGCAGCCAAGTTGGCTTTACAGATACGCAGTATTTT.

The genes are TRBV4-1 and TRBJ2-2; D gene uncertain. CDR3 length: 16 amino acids. Germline V gives CDR1 MGHRA, CDR2 YSYEKL. Trimming removed 1 base at V and 7 bases at J, with 16 bases between. This chain's CDR3 is CASSQGSRSYSGELFF. As DNA, the CDR3 is TGCGCCAGCAGCCAAGGATCTCGGTCTTATAGCGGGGAGCTGTTTTTT.

V is TRBV6-6 and J is TRBJ1-2, with a weak D call TRBD1 (5 bases). The CDR3 is 14 residues long. Deletions cut 6 bases from V and 8 bases from J, with 19 bases between. Germline CDR1 MNHNY, CDR2 SVGAGI (reference sequence). CDR3 coding DNA: TGTGCCAGCAGGACCCAGCAGGGAATTAGCGGCTACACCTTC. As protein: CASRTQQGISGYTF.

This clone has a single count. This chain joins TRBV2 and TRBJ2-7, with 7 bases identical to TRBD1. This CDR3 comprises 17 residues. Germline CDR1 and CDR2: SNHLY and FYNNEI. The V and J ends lost 4 bases and 0 bases, in that order; junction bases with no gene match: 12. The DNA for the CDR3 is TGTGCCAGCAGTGTCTCGAGGGGCAGGGGGTCCTCCTACGAGCAGTACTTC. Protein sequence: CASSVSRGRGSSYEQYF. Full variable domain (outside the CDR3, taken from reference TRBV2 and TRBJ2-7): EPEVTQTPSHQVTQMGQEVILRCVPISNHLYFYWYRQILGQKVEFLVSFYNNEISEKSEIFDDQFSVERPDGSNFTLKIRSTKLEDSAMYFCASSVSRGRGSSYEQYFGPGTRLTVT.

The CDR3 bases are TGTGCCAGCAGTGCGTATTCGGGACTAGCGTACAATGAGCAGTTCTTC. It codes for CASSAYSGLAYNEQFF. This chain joins TRBV28 and TRBJ2-1, with 10 bases fitting TRBD2. V dropped 5 bases and J dropped 4; count of bases not matched to a gene: 8. Germline CDR1 is MDHEN and CDR2 is SYDVKM. This CDR3 region has 16 residues.

This clone was counted once. This rearrangement joins TRBV5-1 to TRBJ1-2, with D possibly TRBD1 on 5 matching bases. The CDR3 is made up of 15 amino acids. In germline, CDR1 is SGHRS, CDR2 YFSETQ. Trimming shortened V by 4 bases and J by 2 bases, and 15 bases separated the two germline ends. The CDR3 here is CASSQSQGSNYGYTF. The CDR3 DNA reads TGCGCCAGCAGCCAAAGCCAGGGTTCAAACTATGGCTACACCTTC.

This clone has just a few counts. The chain is built from TRBV2 and TRBJ1-4; D is undetermined. Germline assignment: CDR1 SNHLY and CDR2 FYNNEI. Deletions cut 6 bases from V and 8 bases from J, with 7 bases between. This CDR3 has 11 residues. The CDR3 loop is CASRVGEKLFF. The CDR3 DNA reads as TGTGCCAGCAGGGTCGGGGAAAAACTGTTTTTT. Combining the CDR3 with reference TRBV2 and TRBJ1-4 gives the whole variable domain EPEVTQTPSHQVTQMGQEVILRCVPISNHLYFYWYRQILGQKVEFLVSFYNNEISEKSEIFDDQFSVERPDGSNFTLKIRSTKLEDSAMYFCASRVGEKLFFGSGTQLSVL.

The V and J genes are TRBV14 and TRBJ1-1, with D perhaps TRBD1 (5 bases). The CDR3 length is 12 residues. V lost 7 bases and J 6 bases, leaving 12 bases between the germline ends. Germline V lookup: CDR1 SGHDN, CDR2 FVKESK. This chain's CDR3 is CASKGLGAEAFF. CDR3 nucleotides: TGTGCCAGCAAGGGGCTAGGAGCTGAAGCTTTCTTT.